A single sample is the source of the 19 T cell receptor beta chains below, sequenced in a study of shared clonotypes between healthy human individuals. Here immunoSEQ multiplex PCR was the method, and the copy in TCRdb shows in-frame clones only, minus some. Among 450,000 to 500,000 clones listed, around 79% were seen once. What was sequenced was PBMCs. The receptors derive from a woman between 35 and 50 years old in good health. Some clones in this sample may be carry-over from other donors' samples.

This clone was seen more than once but under ten times. The chain employs TRBV5-6 and TRBJ1-1; weak D call: TRBD1 (6 bases). V was trimmed by 3 bases and J by 4 bases, leaving 13 bases between them. CDR1 is SGHDT and CDR2 is YYEEEE in the germline V gene. This CDR3 is 14 amino acids long. The CDR3: CASSSGTSRTEAFF. The CDR3 DNA sequence: TGTGCCAGCAGCTCAGGGACATCTCGCACTGAAGCTTTCTTT.

The chain combines TRBV9 with TRBJ1-2, with a tentative D call TRBD1 (5 bases). Germline V gives CDR1 SGDLS, CDR2 YYNGEE. The CDR3 sequence is 13 residues long. CDR3 residues: CARERGAVYGYTF. For the CDR3, the DNA is TGTGCGAGGGAAAGAGGGGCAGTCTATGGCTACACCTTC. The full variable domain, its missing parts supplied by reference TRBV9 and TRBJ1-2, is DSGVTQTPKHLITATGQRVTLRCSPRSGDLSVYWYQQSLDQGLQFLIQYYNGEERAKGNILERFSAQQFPDLHSELNLSSLELGDSALYFCARERGAVYGYTFGSGTRLTVV.

The V call is TRBV6-5, the J call TRBJ1-1; 7 nucleotides agree with TRBD1. Trimming cost V 2 bases and J 4 bases; bases outside gene matches: 1. The CDR3 covers 13 residues. The V gene's germline CDR1 is MNHEY and CDR2 SVGAGI. The CDR3 sequence is CASSYRDSTEAFF. CDR3 in DNA: TGTGCCAGCAGTTACAGGGACAGCACTGAAGCTTTCTTT.

This clone was counted between two and nine times. The J gene is TRBJ1-1, the V gene TRBV11-2; no reliable D call. Germline V gives CDR1 SGHAT, CDR2 FQNNGV. This CDR3 has 14 amino acids. V lost 1 base, J lost 1 base, and 7 bases lay in between. The chain's CDR3 is CASSLGTENTEAFF. The CDR3 nucleotides are TGTGCCAGCAGCTTAGGGACGGAGAACACTGAAGCTTTCTTT.

The chain links TRBV11-3 to TRBJ2-1; possibly TRBD2 for D (6 bases). Per germline, CDR1 SGHNT and CDR2 YENEEA. The CDR3 consists of 12 residues. V was shortened by 5 bases and J by 7 bases, with 9 bases between the two germline ends. The CDR3 protein is CASSTGLNEQFF. The CDR3 DNA reads TGTGCCAGCAGCACCGGACTAAATGAGCAGTTCTTC.

The chain carries TRBV9 and TRBJ2-1, with D hard to call. This CDR3 comprises 16 residues. V shed 4 bases and J shed 0 bases, with 14 bases lying between them. Per the germline V gene, CDR1 is SGDLS and CDR2 is YYNGEE. The CDR3: CASSTQPSSSYNEQFF. The CDR3 coding sequence is TGTGCCAGCAGCACCCAGCCGAGCTCCTCCTACAATGAGCAGTTCTTC.

The genes are TRBV18 and TRBJ1-5, with D tentatively TRBD1 (5 bases). CDR1 is KGHSH, CDR2 LQKENI, per germline. The V end was cut by 6 bases, the J end by 6 bases, with 15 bases between. The CDR3 has 14 residues. The CDR3 DNA is TGTGCCAGCTCGCTTGGGGGAAAAGGTCAGCCCCAGCATTTT. This sequence encodes CASSLGGKGQPQHF.

This clone appeared many times. V gene TRBV30 combines with J gene TRBJ1-1; D might be TRBD1 (5 bases). This CDR3 has 14 amino acids. V was cut by 2 bases and J by 10 bases, with 20 bases left in between. CDR1 is GTSNPN, CDR2 SVGIG, per germline (reference sequence). The CDR3, as DNA: TGTGCCTGGAGTACACCGGGTGTCAGGGATCGAGCTTTCTTT. It translates to CAWSTPGVRDRAFF.

Notes on this clone: In the same sample, other DNA sequences code for this CDR3. J is TRBJ1-1 and V is TRBV7-3; no definite D call. Trimming shortened V by 1 base and J by 2 bases, and 5 bases separated the two germline ends. The germline gives CDR1 SGHTA, CDR2 FQGTGA. CDR3 size: 13 residues. The CDR3: CASSLMGNTEAFF. Written as DNA, the CDR3 is TGTGCCAGCAGCTTAATGGGAAACACTGAAGCTTTCTTT.

The rearrangement links TRBV7-9 to TRBJ2-7; perhaps D is TRBD1 or TRBD2 (5 bases each). The CDR3 sequence is 15 residues long. Deletions cut 5 bases from V and 2 bases from J, with 16 bases between. CDR1 is SEHNR and CDR2 is FQNEAQ in the germline V gene (reference sequence). The CDR3 sequence is CASSPSGTPTYEQYF. CDR3 DNA: TGTGCCAGCAGCCCCTCCGGGACCCCGACCTACGAGCAGTACTTC.

CDR3 sequence reads: CASSKGLQETQYF. In DNA, the CDR3 is TGTGCCAGCAGCAAGGGACTACAAGAGACCCAGTACTTC. The rearrangement uses TRBV21-1 and TRBJ2-5; TRBD2 is the table's D call and was not checked against the DNA. TRBV21-1 corresponds to a pseudogene. This CDR3 is built from 13 residues.

This chain connects TRBV9 to TRBJ2-6, with TRBD1 as a possible D gene (5 bases). Germline CDR1 SGDLS, CDR2 YYNGEE. Trimming removed 5 bases at V and 1 base at J, with 10 bases between. The CDR3 covers 15 residues. The CDR3 DNA reads TGTGCCAGCAGAGCCACAGGTTCTGGGGCCAACGTCCTGACTTTC. Its translation is CASRATGSGANVLTF.

There are a few counts of this clone. The chain carries TRBV6-5 and TRBJ2-2; the D gene is possibly TRBD1 (6 bases). Germline lookup yields CDR1 MNHEY and CDR2 SVGAGI. The V end lost 0 bases, the J end lost 1 base, and 6 bases lay between the germline ends. This CDR3 spans 15 amino acids. The CDR3 region has the DNA TGTGCCAGCAGTTACTCGGGACAGAACACCGGGGAGCTGTTTTTT. Translating it yields CASSYSGQNTGELFF.

This chain joins TRBV2 and TRBJ2-3; TRBD2 aligns across 10 bases. Germline V lookup: CDR1 SNHLY, CDR2 FYNNEI. The V and J ends lost 10 bases and 1 base, in that order; junction bases with no gene match: 14. The CDR3 runs to 17 residues. In nucleotides, the CDR3 is TGTGCCAATGCGCCCACACCCGGGACTAGCGGCACAGATACGCAGTATTTT. This encodes CANAPTPGTSGTDTQYF.

The chain carries TRBV28 and TRBJ1-4; D possibly corresponds to TRBD1 (5 bases). The germline V and J ends were trimmed by 3 bases and 0 bases, with 11 bases remaining between them. Germline V gene lookup returns CDR1 MDHEN and CDR2 SYDVKM. The CDR3 loop spans 16 amino acids. Here the CDR3 reads CASSLGVSATNEKLFF. CDR3 nucleotide sequence: TGTGCCAGCAGTTTGGGGGTCTCGGCAACTAATGAAAAACTGTTTTTT.

This chain connects TRBV2 to TRBJ1-5, with no clear D. V was cut by 0 bases and J by 6 bases, with 12 bases left in between. Looked up from germline, CDR1 is SNHLY and CDR2 is FYNNEI. CDR3 length equals 15 residues. The CDR3 spells CASSEARVVGQPQHF. The CDR3 nucleotides are TGTGCCAGCAGTGAAGCTAGGGTTGTCGGTCAGCCCCAGCATTTT.

V is TRBV18 and J is TRBJ1-4, with unresolved D. The CDR3 is 14 residues long. Trimming shortened V by 1 base and J by 2 bases, and 5 bases separated the two germline ends. Germline values: CDR1 KGHSH, CDR2 LQKENI. CDR3 in DNA: TGTGCCAGCTCACCACGGCAGACTAATGAAAAACTGTTTTTT. Encoded protein: CASSPRQTNEKLFF.

The chain's CDR3 is CASSPRGTEYNEQFF. DNA for the CDR3: TGTGCCAGCAGCCCCAGGGGGACAGAATACAATGAGCAGTTCTTC. The V call is TRBV7-2, the J call TRBJ2-1; 7 positions agree with TRBD1. J was trimmed by 4 bases and V by 5 bases; bases with no gene match: 8. Per the germline V gene, CDR1 is SGHTA and CDR2 is FQGNSA. There are 15 residues in the CDR3.

This sequence joins TRBV5-1 and TRBJ2-5; the D gene is possibly TRBD1 (5 bases). Per the germline V gene, CDR1 is SGHRS and CDR2 is YFSETQ. The ends were cut back, 4 bases at V and 1 base at J, with 20 bases in the middle. This CDR3 region has 17 residues. In DNA form, the CDR3 reads TGCGCCAGCAGCCCAACCCCACAGGAGAGAGTCCAAGAGACCCAGTACTTC. Protein product: CASSPTPQERVQETQYF.